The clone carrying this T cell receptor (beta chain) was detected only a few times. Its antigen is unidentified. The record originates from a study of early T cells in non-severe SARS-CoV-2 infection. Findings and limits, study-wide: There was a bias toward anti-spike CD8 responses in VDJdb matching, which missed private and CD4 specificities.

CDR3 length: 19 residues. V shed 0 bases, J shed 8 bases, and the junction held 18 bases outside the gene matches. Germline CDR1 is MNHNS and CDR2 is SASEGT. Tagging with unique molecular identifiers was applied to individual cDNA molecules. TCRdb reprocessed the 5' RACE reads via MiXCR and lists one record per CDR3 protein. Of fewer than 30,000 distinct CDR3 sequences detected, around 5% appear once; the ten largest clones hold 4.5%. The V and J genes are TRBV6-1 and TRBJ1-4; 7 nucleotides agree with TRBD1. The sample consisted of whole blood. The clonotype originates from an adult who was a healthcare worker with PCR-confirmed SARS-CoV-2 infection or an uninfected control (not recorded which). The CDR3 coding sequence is TGTGCCAGCAGTGAAGCAGGTGGCAGGGGGGCCTGGATGGGAGAAAAACTGTTTTTT. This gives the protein CASSEAGGRGAWMGEKLFF.